The clone carrying this T cell receptor (beta chain) was counted once. The target antigen is unknown. The sample is drawn from a study of blood T cells in healthy people across ages. Across the study: Per two T cells, about one barcoded beta molecule was captured through template switching.

The study's findings and limits: Per million T cells, TCR beta diversity dropped about linearly as age rose.

Unmatched junction bases numbered 1, after V lost 0 bases and J lost 0 bases. This CDR3 has 16 residues. PCR was performed a second time for about 6 to 12 cycles using a sample-barcoded 5' primer and a J-beta primer mix. From the 5' RACE reads, TCRdb called clonotypes with MiXCR, one entry per CDR3 protein. The table has about 970,000 distinct CDR3 sequences, roughly 51% seen once. This receptor was obtained from a woman aged 60-75 years in good health. The sequenced sample consisted of blood. This rearrangement joins TRBV12-3 or TRBV12-4 to TRBJ1-1; 10 bases match TRBD1. The CDR3 DNA sequence: TGTGCCAGCAGTTTAGCGACAGGGGGCTTGAACACTGAAGCTTTCTTT. Translating it yields CASSLATGGLNTEAFF.